This entry lists 17 T cell receptor beta chains sequenced from one sample in a study of tumor-infiltrating lymphocytes in primary liver carcinoma. The template, roughly 510 ng total RNA, yielded TCR beta cDNA made with a constant-region primer. Nested multiplex PCR, run for three rounds with slightly modified ARM-PCR, yielded TCR beta libraries. Both of the initial two PCR rounds ran for roughly 10 cycles and employed TRBV1-TRBV30 forward primers alongside a C-beta reverse primer. TCRdb independently ran MiXCR on the multiplex PCR reads; one entry per CDR3 protein. The sample consists of 30,000 to 35,000 distinct CDR3 sequences, about three quarters of them appearing once. The study co-extracted DNA and RNA from 20-30 mg of unsorted bulk tissue. The sequenced material came from liver tumor tissue from sampling region 5. As to subset: tumor region T5, tumor centre. The source is a man aged 40-49 years with primary liver carcinoma and hepatitis B virus infection.

The sample holds many counts of this clonotype. The CDR3 coding sequence is TGTGCCAGCAGCCTGACTAGAGGGGGACGGGGCGAGCAGTACTTC. Residues: CASSLTRGGRGEQYF. The gene calls are TRBV6-1 and TRBJ2-7; D is possibly TRBD1 or TRBD2 (6 bases each). The CDR3 has 15 amino acids. The V end lost 6 bases, the J end lost 6 bases, and 21 bases lay between the germline ends. The germline gives CDR1 MNHNS, CDR2 SASEGT.

On this clonotype itself: At one of its ends the junction is not consistent with the germline gene, which may arise from a read error. This chain uses TRBV11-2 with TRBJ2-1, with D unresolved. This CDR3 has 16 amino acids. CDR1 and CDR2 (germline): SGHAT, FQNNGV. Here the CDR3 reads CANSLDPESSFDEQFF. In nucleotides, the CDR3 is TGTGCCAACAGCTTAGATCCAGAGAGCTCCTTCGATGAGCAGTTCTTC.

In regard to this clonotype: A junction end diverges from the germline sequence, so it may reflect a read error. V gene TRBV5-5 combines with J gene TRBJ2-1; D remains unclear. From germline, CDR1 is SGHKS and CDR2 YYEKEE (reference sequence). This CDR3 comprises 15 residues. CDR3 sequence: CASGLVPGRYNKQFF. CDR3 nucleotides: TGTGCCAGCGGCTTGGTTCCCGGACGATACAATAAGCAGTTCTTC. Full variable domain (remainder filled in from reference TRBV5-5 and TRBJ2-1): DAGVTQSPTHLIKTRGQQVTLRCSPISGHKSVSWYQQVLGQGPQFIFQYYEKEERGRGNFPDRFSARQFPNYSSELNVNALLLGDSALYLCASGLVPGRYNKQFFGPGTRLTVL.

Concerning this clonotype: At one of its ends the junction is not consistent with the germline gene, which may arise from a read error. The chain employs TRBV6-5 and TRBJ1-5, with TRBD1 matching 8 bases. Looked up from germline, CDR1 is MNHEY and CDR2 is SVGAGI. This CDR3 spans 15 amino acids. CDR3 DNA sequence: TGTGCCGGCAGGTCCCGGGACAGGCTAAATCAGCCCCAGCATTTC. This encodes CAGRSRDRLNQPQHF.

Of note for this clonotype: Its ends do not fully match the called genes, so a read error is possible. The rearrangement links TRBV6-2 or TRBV6-3 to TRBJ2-7; no reliable D call. Germline CDR1 and CDR2: MNHEY and SVGEGT. The CDR3 is made up of 12 amino acids. The CDR3 loop reads CANSNGIYEQYF. CDR3 nucleotide sequence: TGTGCCAACAGTAATGGCATCTACGAGCAGTACTTC.

This clonotype was seen once. One end of the junction does not line up with germline, which may come from a read error. The V gene is TRBV4-1, the J gene TRBJ2-2; maybe TRBD1 (6 bases). Germline values: CDR1 MGHRA, CDR2 YSYEKL. The CDR3 spans 16 residues. This CDR3 reads CPSSPTRTVSTEELFF. For the CDR3, the DNA is TGCCCCAGCAGCCCAACCCGGACAGTAAGCACCGAGGAGCTGTTTTTT.

On this clonotype itself: A read error is likely, as this CDR3 ends without the conserved phenylalanine or tryptophan. The gene calls are TRBV4-2 and TRBJ1-5; 7 positions agree with TRBD1. Germline CDR1 LGHNA, CDR2 YNFKEQ. The CDR3 has 19 residues. CDR3 residues: CASSQGEGSGQLSNQSQHY. The DNA for the CDR3 is TGTGCAAGCAGCCAAGGGGAGGGGTCGGGACAGCTTAGCAATCAGTCCCAGCATTAT.

V and J are TRBV19 and TRBJ1-1; 10 nucleotides agree with TRBD1. The V gene's germline CDR1 is LNHDA and CDR2 SQIVND (reference sequence). With V trimmed by 0 bases and J by 5 bases, 0 bases remained unmatched. There are 14 residues in the CDR3. The CDR3 nucleotides read TGTGCCAGTAGTATAGAGGACAGGGGGACTGAAGCTTTCTTT. Translating it yields CASSIEDRGTEAFF.

The V gene is TRBV5-1, the J gene TRBJ2-1; D perhaps matches TRBD2 (5 bases). The CDR3 extends over 13 amino acids. Germline assignment: CDR1 SGHRS and CDR2 YFSETQ. The V end lost 8 bases, the J end lost 15 bases, and 24 bases lay between the germline ends. The CDR3 DNA sequence: TGCGCCAGAAATAGTCTGGAGCGGCGACTGTGGTTCTTC. It specifies CARNSLERRLWFF.

As concerns this clonotype: Given the absence of the conserved phenylalanine or tryptophan at the CDR3 end, a read error is likely. This chain connects TRBV11-2 to TRBJ2-3; TRBD2 aligns across 10 bases. Looked up from germline, CDR1 is SGHAT and CDR2 is FQNNGV. After removal of 9 bases from V and 1 base from J, the junction contained 7 bases not matched to a gene. The CDR3 extends over 15 amino acids. The CDR3 protein is CASSTGTSGTDTQYL. CDR3 DNA sequence: TGTGCCAGTAGCACTGGGACTAGCGGCACAGATACGCAGTATTTG.

The gene calls are TRBV7-9 and TRBJ1-2; D not certain. The germline V and J ends were trimmed by 7 bases and 5 bases, with 23 bases remaining between them. CDR1 and CDR2 (germline): SEHNR, FQNEAQ (reference sequence). The CDR3 consists of 16 residues. The CDR3 spells CASNHEGGLSQYGYTF. The CDR3 DNA sequence: TGTGCCAGCAACCACGAGGGCGGGCTGTCCCAGTATGGCTACACCTTC.

This clonotype was observed once. The junction shows a germline mismatch at one end, possibly a read error. The rearrangement links TRBV5-4 to TRBJ2-1; 10 nucleotides agree with TRBD2. The CDR3 runs 15 residues. The germline CDR1 and CDR2 sequences are SGHNT and YYREEE (reference sequence). CDR3 loop: CASRPLTSGNGEQFF. The CDR3 region has the DNA TGTGCTAGCAGACCTCTTACTAGCGGGAATGGAGAGCAGTTCTTC.

This clonotype was detected only once. The V call is TRBV28, the J call TRBJ2-7; D gene uncertain. The V gene lost 1 base and the J gene lost 3 bases, with 10 bases spanning the gap. The germline gives CDR1 MDHEN, CDR2 SYDVKM. The CDR3 is 14 residues long. CDR3 coding DNA: TGTGCCAGCAGTTTATTGGCGTGGGACTACGAGCAGTACTTC. Protein sequence: CASSLLAWDYEQYF.

A word on this clonotype: Given the absence of the conserved phenylalanine or tryptophan at the CDR3 end, a read error is likely. The J gene is TRBJ2-5, the V gene TRBV4-1; D is possibly TRBD2 (6 bases). The CDR3 has 16 amino acids. The germline V gene has CDR1 MGHRA and CDR2 YSYEKL. The CDR3 DNA follows: TGCGCCAACAGCCAAGGAGGGGCCGGAATCCAAGAGACCCAGTACTTG. Protein product: CANSQGGAGIQETQYL.

The CDR3 here is CASSLGGSSSYEQYV. Written as DNA, the CDR3 is TGTGCCAGCAGTCTGGGGGGCAGTAGCTCCTACGAGCAGTACGTC. The chain uses TRBV6-1 and TRBJ2-7; D assignment may be TRBD1 or TRBD2 (6 bases each). The CDR3 spans 15 residues. Trimming shortened V by 5 bases and J by 0 bases, and 14 bases separated the two germline ends. Looked up from germline, CDR1 is MNHNS and CDR2 is SASEGT.

About this clonotype: One end of the junction is discordant with germline, which a read error may explain. The chain combines TRBV11-2 with TRBJ2-3, with a weak D call TRBD2 (5 bases). CDR1 and CDR2 (germline): SGHAT, FQNNGV. CDR3 length equals 13 residues. The CDR3: CTSTDCHRNTQYF. The CDR3 DNA follows: TGTACCAGCACGGACTGTCATAGGAATACGCAGTATTTT. Full variable domain (rest looked up from reference TRBV11-2 and TRBJ2-3): EAGVAQSPRYKIIEKRQSVAFWCNPISGHATLYWYQQILGQGPKLLIQFQNNGVVDDSQLPKDRFSAERLKGVDSTLKIQPAKLEDSAVYLCTSTDCHRNTQYFGPGTRLTVL.

Remarks on this clonotype: The conserved phenylalanine or tryptophan is not found at the CDR3 terminus, so this likely reflects a read error. The rearrangement links TRBV11-3 to TRBJ2-1; maybe TRBD2 (5 bases). The V gene's germline CDR1 is SGHNT and CDR2 YENEEA. V shed 1 base and J shed 7 bases, with 8 bases lying between them. This CDR3 comprises 13 residues. Here the CDR3 DNA reads TGTGCCAGCAGCTTAGGGACTGTAAATGAGCAGTTCTCC. It is translated as CASSLGTVNEQFS.